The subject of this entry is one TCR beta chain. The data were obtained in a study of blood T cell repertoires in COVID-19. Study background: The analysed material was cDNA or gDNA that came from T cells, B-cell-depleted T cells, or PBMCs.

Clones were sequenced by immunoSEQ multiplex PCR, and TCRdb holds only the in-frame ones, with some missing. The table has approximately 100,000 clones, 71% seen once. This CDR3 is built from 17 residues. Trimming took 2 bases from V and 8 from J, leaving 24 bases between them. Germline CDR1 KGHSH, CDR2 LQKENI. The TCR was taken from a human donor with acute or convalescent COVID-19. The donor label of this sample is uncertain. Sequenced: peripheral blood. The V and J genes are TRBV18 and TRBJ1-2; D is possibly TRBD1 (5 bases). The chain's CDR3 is CASSPSPSGLQVGGYTF. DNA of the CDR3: TGTGCCAGCTCACCATCACCCTCGGGACTCCAGGTCGGGGGCTACACCTTC.